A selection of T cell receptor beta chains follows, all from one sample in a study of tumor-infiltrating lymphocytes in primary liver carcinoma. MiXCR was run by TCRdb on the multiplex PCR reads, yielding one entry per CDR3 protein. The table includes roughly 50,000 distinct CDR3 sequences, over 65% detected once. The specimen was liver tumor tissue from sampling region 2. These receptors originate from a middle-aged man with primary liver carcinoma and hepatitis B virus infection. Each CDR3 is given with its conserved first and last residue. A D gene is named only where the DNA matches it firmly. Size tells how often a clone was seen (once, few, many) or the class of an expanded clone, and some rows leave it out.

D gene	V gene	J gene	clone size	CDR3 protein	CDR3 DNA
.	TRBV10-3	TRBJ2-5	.	CAIIESRSQETQYF	TGTGCCATCATTGAGTCTAGGAGCCAAGAGACCCAGTACTTC
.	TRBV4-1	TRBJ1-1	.	CAGSQRGGSKNTEAFF	TGTGCCGGCAGCCAAAGGGGGGGCAGTAAGAACACTGAAGCTTTCTTT
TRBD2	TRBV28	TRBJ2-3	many	CASSLLAESTDTQYF	TGTGCCAGCAGTTTACTAGCGGAGAGCACAGATACGCAGTATTTT
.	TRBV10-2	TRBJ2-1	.	CASSLTTGSSYNKRFF	TGCGCCAGTAGTCTCACTACCGGGAGCTCCTACAATAAGCGGTTCTTC
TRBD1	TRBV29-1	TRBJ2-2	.	CSFTTGTGGTGSCF	TGCAGCTTTACAACCGGGACAGGGGGCACCGGGAGCTGTTTT
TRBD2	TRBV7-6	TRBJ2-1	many	CASSLLGGRNEQFF	TGTGCCAGCAGCTTATTAGGCGGGAGAAATGAGCAGTTCTTC
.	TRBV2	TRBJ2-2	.	CANTYTGELFF	TGTGCCAACACGTACACCGGGGAGCTGTTTTTT
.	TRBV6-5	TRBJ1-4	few	CASSYRHHSGAANNEKLFF	TGTGCCAGCAGTTATAGGCATCATTCGGGGGCGGCAAATAATGAAAAACTGTTTTTT
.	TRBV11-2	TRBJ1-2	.	CAIRGRDTTYGYTF	TGTGCCATCAGAGGCAGGGACACCACCTATGGTTACACCTTC
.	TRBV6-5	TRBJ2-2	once	CASSWERFTGELFF	TGTGCCAGCAGTTGGGAGAGATTCACCGGGGAGTTGTTTTTT
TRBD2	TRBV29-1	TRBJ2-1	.	CIVEPGLGSEQFF	TGCATCGTTGAACCGGGACTAGGCAGTGAGCAGTTCTTC
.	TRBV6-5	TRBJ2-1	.	CASSTLTPGQGYNEQFF	TGTGCCAGCAGTACCCTTACTCCAGGACAAGGCTACAATGAGCAGTTCTTC
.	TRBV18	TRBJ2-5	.	CASSPDSSETQYF	TGTGCCAGCTCACCGGACAGCTCAGAGACCCAGTACTTC
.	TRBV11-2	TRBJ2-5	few	CASSLVRGGSREETQYF	TGTGCCAGCAGCTTAGTCCGTGGGGGCAGTCGGGAAGAGACCCAGTACTTC
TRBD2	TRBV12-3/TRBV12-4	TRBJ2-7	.	CASSTGDYERYF	TGTGCCAGCAGTACCGGGGACTACGAGCGGTACTTC
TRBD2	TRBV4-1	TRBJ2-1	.	CANSQGSREGRGGQFF	TGCGCCAACAGCCAAGGTTCCAGGGAGGGCCGAGGTGGGCAGTTCTTC
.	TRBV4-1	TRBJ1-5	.	CASSQGDMNDQPQHF	TGCGCCAGCAGCCAAGGGGACATGAACGATCAACCCCAGCATTTT
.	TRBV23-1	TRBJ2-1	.	CASSSGLTAYNEQFF	TGCGCCAGCAGTTCGGGCCTGACAGCCTACAATGAGCAGTTCTTC
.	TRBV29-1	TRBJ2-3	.	CSVPGTPSSIDTQYF	TGTAGCGTTCCCGGGACTCCTTCTAGCATAGATACGCAGTATTTT
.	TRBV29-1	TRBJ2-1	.	CTVEDHGRAQFF	TGCACCGTTGAAGATCACGGCCGTGCGCAATTCTTC
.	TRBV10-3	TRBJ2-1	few	CTISEGSRQFF	TGTACCATCAGTGAAGGGTCCCGGCAGTTCTTC
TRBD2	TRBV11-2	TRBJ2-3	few	CANSLDGLAWTDRQYF	TGTGCCAACAGCTTAGATGGACTAGCGTGGACAGATAGGCAGTATTTT
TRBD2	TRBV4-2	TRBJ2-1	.	CASSQDTTGGHHNEQFF	TGTGCCAGCAGCCAAGATACGACGGGAGGGCACCACAATGAGCAGTTTTTC
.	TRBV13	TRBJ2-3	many	CVSSPRRGDTQYF	TGTGTCAGCAGCCCGAGACGGGGAGATACGCAGTATTTT
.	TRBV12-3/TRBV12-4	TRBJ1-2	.	CASSYTGYGGGYAF	TGTGCCAGCAGTTACACAGGGTACGGGGGTGGCTACGCCTTC
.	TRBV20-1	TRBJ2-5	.	CSASRAGETQYF	TGCAGTGCCTCAAGGGCGGGAGAGACCCAGTACTTC
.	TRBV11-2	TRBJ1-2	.	CTSSLEGNYGYTF	TGTACTAGCAGCTTGGAGGGGAACTATGGCTACACCTTC
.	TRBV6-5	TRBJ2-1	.	CASRREASVRGEQFF	TGTGCCAGCAGAAGGGAGGCTAGCGTAAGAGGTGAGCAGTTCTTC
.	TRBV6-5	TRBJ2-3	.	CASMGVGTGTEYF	.
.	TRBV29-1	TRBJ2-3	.	CSVEVPGSLTDTQYF	TGCAGCGTTGAAGTTCCGGGGTCCCTCACAGATACGCAGTATTTT
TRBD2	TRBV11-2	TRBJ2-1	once	CSSILQRAGGPYNEQFF	TGTTCCAGTATCCTACAAAGGGCGGGAGGGCCCTACAATGAGCAGTTCTTC
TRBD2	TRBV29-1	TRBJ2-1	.	CSVEPPTSGTYDEQFF	TGCAGCGTTGAACCCCCGACTAGCGGGACCTACGATGAACAGTTCTTC
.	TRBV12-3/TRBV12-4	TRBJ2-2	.	CASRLGHWNTGELFF	TGTGCCAGCAGATTGGGTCACTGGAACACCGGGGAGCTGTTTTTT
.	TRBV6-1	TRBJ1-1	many	CASSGRDTDFGYGEAFF	TGTGCCAGCAGTGGCCGGGACACTGACTTCGGATATGGTGAAGCTTTCTTT
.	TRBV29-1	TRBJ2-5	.	CCLDIGGPAETQCF	TGCTGCCTTGACATCGGGGGGCCGGCAGAGACCCAGTGCTTC
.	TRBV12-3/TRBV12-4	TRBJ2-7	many	CASTLDLGGTYEQYF	TGTGCCAGCACCTTAGACCTTGGGGGGACCTACGAGCAGTACTTC
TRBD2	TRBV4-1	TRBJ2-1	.	CASSQRGLAGYNELFF	TGCGCCAGCAGCCAGCGCGGACTAGCGGGCTACAATGAGCTGTTCTTC
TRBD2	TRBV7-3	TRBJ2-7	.	CASSPGTSGRHEQYF	TGTGCCAGCAGCCCCGGGACTAGCGGGAGACACGAGCAGTACTTC